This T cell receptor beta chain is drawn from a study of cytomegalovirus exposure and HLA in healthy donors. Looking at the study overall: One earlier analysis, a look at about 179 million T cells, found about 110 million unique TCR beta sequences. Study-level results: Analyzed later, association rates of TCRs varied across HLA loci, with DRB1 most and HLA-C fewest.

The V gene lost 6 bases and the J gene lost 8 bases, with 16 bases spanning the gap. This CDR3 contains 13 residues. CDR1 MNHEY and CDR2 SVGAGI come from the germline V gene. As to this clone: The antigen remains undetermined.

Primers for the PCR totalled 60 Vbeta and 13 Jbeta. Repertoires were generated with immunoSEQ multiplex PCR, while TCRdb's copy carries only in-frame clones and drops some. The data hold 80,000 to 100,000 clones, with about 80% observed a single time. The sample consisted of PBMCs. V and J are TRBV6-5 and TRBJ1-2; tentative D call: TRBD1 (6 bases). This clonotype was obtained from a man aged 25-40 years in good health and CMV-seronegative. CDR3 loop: CASRGGGQGGYTF. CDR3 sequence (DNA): TGTGCCAGCAGGGGAGGGGGTCAAGGAGGCTACACCTTC.